In this sample, the clone carrying this TCR beta chain turned up many times. MiXCR, run by TCRdb on the RT-PCR reads, gives a single entry per CDR3 protein. There are about 700,000 distinct CDR3 sequences in the sample; 12% to 15% occur only once, and roughly 3.6% lies in the top ten. Trimming removed 5 bases at V and 2 bases at J, with 11 bases between. Germline CDR1 reads DFQATT; CDR2 reads SNEGSKA (reference sequence). CDR3 size: 13 residues. This chain links TRBV20-1 with TRBJ2-3, with D perhaps matching TRBD2 (5 bases). This sequence originates from a female donor in good health, serving as a healthy control. Sequencing was carried out using memory CD4+ T cells from blood. The CDR3 DNA reads TGCAGTGCTCCTCAGCGGTACACAGATACGCAGTATTTT. Protein product: CSAPQRYTDTQYF.